This T cell receptor beta chain was documented in a study of T cell changes during pregnancy in multiple sclerosis. Method: immunoSEQ multiplex PCR; TCRdb's copy keeps in-frame clones and lacks some. The data hold roughly 64,000 clones, with over 95% observed a single time. CDR3 length equals 13 residues. V lost 1 base and J 5 bases, leaving 9 bases between the germline ends. The germline CDR1 and CDR2 sequences are SGDLS and YYNGEE. This clonotype originated in a female donor with multiple sclerosis, enrolled in a pregnancy study. This specimen was CD8+ T cells from peripheral blood mononuclear cells, taken after pregnancy. The chain combines TRBV9 with TRBJ1-2, with a possible D match to TRBD1 (6 bases). The CDR3: CASSVQGPYGYTF. The CDR3 coding sequence is TGTGCCAGCAGCGTACAGGGGCCATATGGCTACACCTTC.